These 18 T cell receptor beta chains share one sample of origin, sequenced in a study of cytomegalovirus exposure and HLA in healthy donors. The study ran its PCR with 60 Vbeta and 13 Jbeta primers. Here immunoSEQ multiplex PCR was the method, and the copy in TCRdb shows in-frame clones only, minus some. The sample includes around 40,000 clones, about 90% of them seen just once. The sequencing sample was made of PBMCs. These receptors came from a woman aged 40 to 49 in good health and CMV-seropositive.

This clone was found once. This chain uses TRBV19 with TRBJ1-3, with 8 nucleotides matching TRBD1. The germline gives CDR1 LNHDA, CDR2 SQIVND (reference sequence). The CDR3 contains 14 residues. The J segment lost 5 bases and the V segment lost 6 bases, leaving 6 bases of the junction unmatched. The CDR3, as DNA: TGTGCCAGTAGGCAAGACAGGGGACGAAACACCATATATTTT. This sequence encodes CASRQDRGRNTIYF.

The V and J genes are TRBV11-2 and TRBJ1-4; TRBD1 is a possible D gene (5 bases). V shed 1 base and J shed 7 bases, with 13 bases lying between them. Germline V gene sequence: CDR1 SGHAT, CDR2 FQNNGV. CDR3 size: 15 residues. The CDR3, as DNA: TGTGCCAGCAGCTTAGGGGACCGGGACTTTGAAAAACTGTTTTTT. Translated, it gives CASSLGDRDFEKLFF.

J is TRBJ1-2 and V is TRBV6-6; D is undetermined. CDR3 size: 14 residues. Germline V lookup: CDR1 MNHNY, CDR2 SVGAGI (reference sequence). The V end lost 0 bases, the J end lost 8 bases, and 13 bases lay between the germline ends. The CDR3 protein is CASSYSTTPNGYTF. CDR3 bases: TGTGCCAGCAGTTACTCGACGACACCCAACGGCTACACCTTC.

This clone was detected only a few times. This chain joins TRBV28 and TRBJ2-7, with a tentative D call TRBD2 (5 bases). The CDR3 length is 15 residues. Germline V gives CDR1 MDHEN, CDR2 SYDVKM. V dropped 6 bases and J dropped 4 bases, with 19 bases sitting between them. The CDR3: CASSYNPTSSYEQYF. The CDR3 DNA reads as TGTGCCAGCAGCTACAATCCTACTAGTTCTTACGAGCAGTACTTC.

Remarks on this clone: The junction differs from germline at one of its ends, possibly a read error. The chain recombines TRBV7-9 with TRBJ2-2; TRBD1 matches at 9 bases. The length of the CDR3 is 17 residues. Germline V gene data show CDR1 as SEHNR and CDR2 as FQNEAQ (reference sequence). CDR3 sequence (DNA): TGTTCCAGCAGCCCCGCTCCGGGACAGGGAAACACCGGGGAGCTGTTTTTT. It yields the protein CSSSPAPGQGNTGELFF.

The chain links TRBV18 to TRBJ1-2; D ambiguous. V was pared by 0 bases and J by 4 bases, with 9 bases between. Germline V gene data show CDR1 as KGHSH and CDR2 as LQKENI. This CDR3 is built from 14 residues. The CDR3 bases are TGTGCCAGCTCACCACCGCAGGTCCGCTATGGCTACACCTTC. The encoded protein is CASSPPQVRYGYTF.

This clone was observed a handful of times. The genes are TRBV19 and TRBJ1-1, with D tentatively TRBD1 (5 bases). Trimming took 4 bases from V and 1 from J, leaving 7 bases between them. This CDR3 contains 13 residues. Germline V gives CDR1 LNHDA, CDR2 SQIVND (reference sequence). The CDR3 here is CASSTTGNTEAFF. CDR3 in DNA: TGTGCCAGTAGTACAACAGGGAACACTGAAGCTTTCTTT.

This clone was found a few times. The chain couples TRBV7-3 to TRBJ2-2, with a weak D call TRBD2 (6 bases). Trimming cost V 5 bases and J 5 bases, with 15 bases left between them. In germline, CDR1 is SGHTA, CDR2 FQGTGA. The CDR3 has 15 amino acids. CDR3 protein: CASSLSGKGTGELFF. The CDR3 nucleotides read TGTGCCAGCAGCCTTAGCGGAAAGGGGACCGGGGAGCTGTTTTTT.

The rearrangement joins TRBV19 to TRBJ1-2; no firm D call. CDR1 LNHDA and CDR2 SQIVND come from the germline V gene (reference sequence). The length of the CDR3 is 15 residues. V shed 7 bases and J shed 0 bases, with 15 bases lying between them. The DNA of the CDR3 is TGTGCCAGTAACCCCTCCCCGAGTACTAACTATGGCTACACCTTC. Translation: CASNPSPSTNYGYTF.

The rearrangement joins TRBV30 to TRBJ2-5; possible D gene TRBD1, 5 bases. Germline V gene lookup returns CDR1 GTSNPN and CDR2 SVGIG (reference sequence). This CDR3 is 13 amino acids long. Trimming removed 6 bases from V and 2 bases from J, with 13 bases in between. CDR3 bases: TGTGCCTGCAACCCAGGGAATCAAGAGACCCAGTACTTC. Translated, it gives CACNPGNQETQYF.

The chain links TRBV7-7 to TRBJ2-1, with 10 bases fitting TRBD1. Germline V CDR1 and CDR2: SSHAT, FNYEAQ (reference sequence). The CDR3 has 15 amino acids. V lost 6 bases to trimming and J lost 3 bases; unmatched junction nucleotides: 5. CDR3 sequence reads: CASSRGQGDYNEQFF. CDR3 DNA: TGTGCCAGCAGTCGTGGACAGGGGGACTACAATGAGCAGTTCTTC.

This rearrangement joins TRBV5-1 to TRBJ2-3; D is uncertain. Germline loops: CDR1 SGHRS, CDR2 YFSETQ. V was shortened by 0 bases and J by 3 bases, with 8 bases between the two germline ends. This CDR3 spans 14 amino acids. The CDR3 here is CASSLEVRTDTQYF. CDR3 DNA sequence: TGCGCCAGCAGCTTGGAAGTGCGGACAGATACGCAGTATTTT.

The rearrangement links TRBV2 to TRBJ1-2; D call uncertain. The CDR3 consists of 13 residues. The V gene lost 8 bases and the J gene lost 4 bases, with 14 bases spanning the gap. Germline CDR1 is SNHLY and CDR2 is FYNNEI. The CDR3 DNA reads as TGTGCCAGCTCCAGGAAACCAGCCTATGGCTACACCTTC. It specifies CASSRKPAYGYTF.

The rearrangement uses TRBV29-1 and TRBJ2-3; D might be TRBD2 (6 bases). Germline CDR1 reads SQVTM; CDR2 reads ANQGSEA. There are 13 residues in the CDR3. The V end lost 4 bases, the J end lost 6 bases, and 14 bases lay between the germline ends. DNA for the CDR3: TGCAGCGTTGTTTTGAGGGAGGCGGATACGCAGTATTTT. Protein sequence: CSVVLREADTQYF.

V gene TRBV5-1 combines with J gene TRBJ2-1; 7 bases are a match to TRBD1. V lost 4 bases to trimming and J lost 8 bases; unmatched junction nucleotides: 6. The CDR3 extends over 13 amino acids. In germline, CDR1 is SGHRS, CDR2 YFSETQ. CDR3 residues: CASSHTGADEQFF. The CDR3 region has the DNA TGCGCCAGCAGCCATACAGGGGCCGATGAGCAGTTCTTC. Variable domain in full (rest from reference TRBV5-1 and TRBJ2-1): KAGVTQTPRYLIKTRGQQVTLSCSPISGHRSVSWYQQTPGQGLQFLFEYFSETQRNKGNFPGRFSGRQFSNSRSEMNVSTLELGDSALYLCASSHTGADEQFFGPGTRLTVL.

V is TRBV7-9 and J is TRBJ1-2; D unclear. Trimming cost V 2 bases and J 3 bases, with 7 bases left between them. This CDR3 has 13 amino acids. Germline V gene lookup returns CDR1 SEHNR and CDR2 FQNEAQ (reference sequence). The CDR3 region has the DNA TGTGCCAGCAGCTTACAGGATCACTATGGCTACACCTTC. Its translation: CASSLQDHYGYTF.

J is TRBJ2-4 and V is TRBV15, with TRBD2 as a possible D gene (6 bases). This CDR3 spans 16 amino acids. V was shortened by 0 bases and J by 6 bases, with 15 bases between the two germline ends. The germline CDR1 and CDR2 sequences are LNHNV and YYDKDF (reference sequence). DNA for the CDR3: TGTGCCACCAGCAGAGAACGAGGAGCGGGCATAAACATTCAGTACTTC. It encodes CATSRERGAGINIQYF.

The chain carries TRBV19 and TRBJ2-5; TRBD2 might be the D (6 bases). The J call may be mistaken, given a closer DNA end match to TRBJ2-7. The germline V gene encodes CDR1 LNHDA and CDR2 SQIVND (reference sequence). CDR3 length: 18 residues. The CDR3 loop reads CASSIGQHPVGSGYEQYF. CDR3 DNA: TGTGCCAGTAGTATAGGACAGCACCCGGTCGGGAGTGGGTACGAGCAGTACTTC.